This T cell receptor beta chain is drawn from a study of blood T cell repertoires in COVID-19 (dated by TCRdb to about 2020). For context, the study as a whole: The collaborator samples originated in the United States, Italy and Spain and spanned the acute and convalescent phases of COVID-19. The material from the prospective study consisted of cDNA or gDNA derived from T cells, B-cell-depleted T cells, or PBMCs. Deeply sampled blood TCRbeta repertoires from subjects exposed to, actively infected with, or recovered from COVID-19 were included in the dataset. The repertoires were released in a freely available public database intended as a resource for research on the immune response to SARS-CoV-2. The samples were drawn from two sources: the first 160 participants of the ongoing ImmuneRACE study, and 1,200 or so subjects contributed by 6 global collaborators. The sample metadata nearly always contained a de-identified subject ID, COVID-19 status, age in years and sex. Where HLA class I and class II types were available, the types were taken from metadata supplied by the sample provider, not from assay-based typing.

Comment on this clone: Its antigen remains undetermined. One base away there is no much larger clone; base qualities are not given.

What the authors observed across the whole study: Clinical and demographic metadata were provided uncurated, with the amount varying by source and participant.

The germline V gene sets CDR1 to SNHLY and CDR2 to FYNNEI. The trim is 0 bases for V and 4 bases for J, with a gap of 10 bases between the germline ends. The CDR3 measures 15 amino acids from cysteine to phenylalanine. The sequence is cut down to CDR3 DNA, 45 bases in frame from base 1. One collaborating source in Seattle enrolled patients while the patients were actively infected and followed the patients over time throughout the course of disease. Whole blood was collected in K2EDTA tubes by collaborating institutions according to the institutions' own protocols. Collaborator samples were shipped for TCRbeta analysis as frozen whole blood, isolated PBMCs, or DNA extracted from either sample type. TCRbeta CDR3 regions were amplified from genomic DNA using the immunoSEQ Assay, a bias-controlled multiplex PCR. On the authors' methods: Nucleated cell counts per sample were estimated from amplification of reference gene primers within the assay. To quantify the absolute abundance of each unique TCRbeta CDR3 rearrangement, sequence reads were collapsed and filtered. For each sample, productive Simpson clonality was calculated by taking the square root of Simpson's diversity index across productive rearrangements. This immuneACCESS table, as held by TCRdb, lists in-frame sequences with V and J called but not all clones. Of the missing ones, under half trace to an unresolved V gene in checked studies; the others have no known cause. The DNA was the basis for D and trimming; V, J and clone size are from that table. The sample includes approximately 480,000 clones, with roughly 89% observed a single time. The ten largest clones capture 0.9% of the sample.

The sequence was obtained from a man aged 18 to 35 with COVID-19, enrolled during active disease. The rearrangement joined TRBV2 to TRBJ1-3; tentative D gene TRBD1, with 5 bases matching. The source material was peripheral blood. The DNA sequence is as follows: TGTGCCAGCAGTGAAGCCAGGGTCGTCGGAAACACCATATATTTT. Its protein product is CASSEARVVGNTIYF.